This T cell receptor beta chain was sequenced during a study of T cells in Graves' hyperthyroidism and ophthalmopathy. Every diagnosis used clinical symptoms, serum thyroxine and TRAb, thyroid ultrasound and orbital computed tomography. Fresh peripheral blood, 10 ml, was the source of the PBMCs. Amplification of TCR beta CDR3 regions was performed using RNA transcripts as template. HTBI primers were employed in a first-round RT-PCR of the TCR CDR3. Each CDR3 protein is one row after TCRdb ran MiXCR on the multiplex PCR reads. Of approximately 630,000 distinct CDR3 sequences in the sample, roughly 15% are singletons; the top ten hold approximately 3.8%. This clonotype was seen only once. Possible read error: a much larger clone is one base away. This CDR3 has 14 residues.

The origin of this receptor is a woman under 40 with Graves' hyperthyroidism. The V gene is TRBV12-3 or TRBV12-4, the J gene TRBJ1-6; D is unclear. Material for sequencing was blood. The CDR3 reads CTSSLRSRDSPLHF. The CDR3 DNA reads as TGTACCAGCAGTTTAAGGTCAAGGGATTCACCCCTCCACTTT.